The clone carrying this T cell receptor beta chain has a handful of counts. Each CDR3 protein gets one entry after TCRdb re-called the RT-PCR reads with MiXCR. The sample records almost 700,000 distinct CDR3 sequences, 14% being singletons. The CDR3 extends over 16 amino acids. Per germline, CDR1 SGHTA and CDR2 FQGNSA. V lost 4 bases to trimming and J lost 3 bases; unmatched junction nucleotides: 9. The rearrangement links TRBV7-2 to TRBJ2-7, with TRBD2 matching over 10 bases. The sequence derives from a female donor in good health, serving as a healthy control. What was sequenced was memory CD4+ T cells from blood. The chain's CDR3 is CASSSQGLARYYEQYF. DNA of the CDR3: TGTGCCAGCAGCTCGCAGGGACTAGCGCGGTACTACGAGCAGTACTTC.